Presented here are 3 T cell receptor beta chains from one specimen sequenced in a study of cytomegalovirus exposure and HLA in healthy donors. PCR employed 60 Vbeta and 13 Jbeta primers. Only in-frame clones appear in the TCRdb table, and some are missing; sequencing was by immunoSEQ multiplex PCR. The sample includes roughly 100,000 clones, roughly three quarters of them seen just once. The sequencing sample was made of PBMCs. The receptors here all came from a male donor in good health and CMV-seronegative.

The CDR3 reads CASSLNTGGEAGELFF. The CDR3 DNA follows: TGTGCCAGCAGCTTAAATACTGGGGGCGAAGCCGGGGAGCTGTTTTTT. The V call is TRBV7-3, the J call TRBJ2-2; a weak D match, TRBD1 (6 bases). V shed 1 base and J shed 6 bases, with 15 bases lying between them. Germline values: CDR1 SGHTA, CDR2 FQGTGA. The CDR3 has 16 residues.

This sequence joins TRBV30 and TRBJ2-2; maybe TRBD2 (5 bases). In germline, CDR1 is GTSNPN, CDR2 SVGIG (reference sequence). V dropped 4 bases and J dropped 0 bases, with 18 bases sitting between them. The CDR3 is 17 amino acids. CDR3 sequence (DNA): TGTGCCTGGACTGGTGTTAGCGCTGAATCGAACACCGGGGAGCTGTTTTTT. This encodes CAWTGVSAESNTGELFF.

V gene TRBV27 combines with J gene TRBJ1-1; D possibly corresponds to TRBD1 (6 bases). CDR3 size: 16 residues. The germline CDR1 and CDR2 sequences are MNHEY and SMNVEV (reference sequence). Trimming removed 8 bases at V and 3 bases at J, with 22 bases between. CDR3 sequence reads: CASRFMGGALDTEAFF. For the CDR3, the DNA is TGTGCCAGCCGATTTATGGGGGGGGCCCTGGACACTGAAGCTTTCTTT.